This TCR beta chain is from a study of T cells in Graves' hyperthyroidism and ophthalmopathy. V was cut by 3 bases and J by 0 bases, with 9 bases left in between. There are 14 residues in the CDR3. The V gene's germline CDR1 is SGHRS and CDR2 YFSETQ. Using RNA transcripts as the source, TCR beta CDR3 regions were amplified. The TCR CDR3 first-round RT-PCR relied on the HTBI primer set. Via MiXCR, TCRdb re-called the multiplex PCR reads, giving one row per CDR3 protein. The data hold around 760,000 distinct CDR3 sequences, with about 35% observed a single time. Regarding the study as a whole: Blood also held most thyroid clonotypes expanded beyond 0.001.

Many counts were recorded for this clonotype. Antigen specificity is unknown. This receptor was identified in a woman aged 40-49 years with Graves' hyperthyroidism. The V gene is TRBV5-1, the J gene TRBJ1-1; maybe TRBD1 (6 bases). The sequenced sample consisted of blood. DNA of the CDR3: TGCGCCAGCAGCTCGGACAGCATGAACACTGAAGCTTTCTTT. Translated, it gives CASSSDSMNTEAFF.